The next 21 T cell receptor beta chains were all read from a single sample in a study of cytomegalovirus exposure and HLA in healthy donors. It was with 60 Vbeta and 13 Jbeta primers that the PCR ran. Clones were read by immunoSEQ multiplex PCR, and TCRdb kept only the in-frame ones, dropping some. Of approximately 110,000 clones detected, about 80% appear once; the ten largest clones hold over 5%. What was sequenced was PBMCs. The receptors originated from a female donor in good health and CMV-seropositive.

This chain connects TRBV13 to TRBJ2-1, with a possible D match to TRBD2 (6 bases). Germline-derived CDR1 and CDR2 are PRHDT and FYEKMQ (reference sequence). This CDR3 comprises 15 residues. V was clipped by 3 bases and J by 3 bases, with 12 bases between them. As DNA, the CDR3 is TGTGCCAGCAGCTTGGGCGGGGTCGGCTACAATGAGCAGTTCTTC. Its translation is CASSLGGVGYNEQFF.

The chain joins TRBV5-6 to TRBJ2-7, with TRBD1 as a possible D gene (5 bases). The CDR3 sequence is 14 residues long. The V gene's germline CDR1 is SGHDT and CDR2 YYEEEE. The V end was cut by 0 bases, the J end by 4 bases, with 11 bases between. In DNA form, the CDR3 reads TGTGCCAGCAGCTTGGGCAGGACAACGTACGAGCAGTACTTC. Its protein is CASSLGRTTYEQYF.

The rearrangement joins TRBV18 to TRBJ1-1, with D unclear. V lost 5 bases and J lost 10, with 17 bases in between. Germline V gene lookup returns CDR1 KGHSH and CDR2 LQKENI. This CDR3 is built from 13 residues. The CDR3 DNA is TGTGCCAGCTCAGACAACCGCCGCGGACTAGCTTTCTTT. The encoded protein is CASSDNRRGLAFF.

This chain joins TRBV2 and TRBJ1-5, with 9 bases aligning to TRBD1. The germline V gene has CDR1 SNHLY and CDR2 FYNNEI. J was trimmed by 7 bases and V by 8 bases; bases with no gene match: 6. The CDR3 sequence is 13 residues long. CDR3 residues: CASRGQGAQPQHF. Here the CDR3 DNA reads TGTGCCAGCCGGGGACAGGGTGCACAGCCCCAGCATTTT.

V and J are TRBV5-4 and TRBJ2-1, with 10 bases identical to TRBD1. In germline, CDR1 is SGHNT, CDR2 YYREEE (reference sequence). CDR3 length: 16 amino acids. With 4 bases clipped from V and 8 bases from J, the junction kept 12 bases outside the gene matches. The CDR3 here is CASSPGGTGEGYEQFF. In DNA, the CDR3 is TGTGCCAGCAGCCCCGGCGGGACAGGGGAAGGCTATGAGCAGTTCTTC.

The chain uses TRBV18 and TRBJ2-7, with D perhaps TRBD1 (5 bases). The germline V and J ends were trimmed by 1 base and 6 bases, with 10 bases remaining between them. The germline V gene has CDR1 KGHSH and CDR2 LQKENI. The CDR3 runs to 13 residues. The CDR3 nucleotides are TGTGCCAGCTCACCACGAACAGGACGCGAGCAGTACTTC. Its translation is CASSPRTGREQYF.

This clone was seen more than once but under ten times. V gene TRBV5-1 combines with J gene TRBJ2-5, with D perhaps TRBD1 (6 bases). The CDR3 has 15 amino acids. Trimming left V 0 bases short and J 2 bases short, with 11 bases between. The V gene's germline CDR1 is SGHRS and CDR2 YFSETQ. In nucleotides, the CDR3 is TGCGCCAGCAGCTTGGTTCCCAGGGGACAAGAGACCCAGTACTTC. Its translation: CASSLVPRGQETQYF.

This clone was counted only a few times. The gene calls are TRBV28 and TRBJ2-7, with 8 bases lining up with TRBD1. The CDR3 loop spans 13 amino acids. With V trimmed by 6 bases and J by 3 bases, 4 bases remained unmatched. Looked up from germline, CDR1 is MDHEN and CDR2 is SYDVKM. The CDR3 here is CASRGQVIYEQYF. CDR3 nucleotide sequence: TGTGCCAGCAGGGGACAGGTGATCTACGAGCAGTACTTC.

This clone was picked up one time. At one end the junction does not follow the germline gene, possibly because of a read error. V and J are TRBV6-6 and TRBJ1-2; weak D call: TRBD1 (6 bases). Germline CDR1 MNHNY, CDR2 SVGAGI (reference sequence). The CDR3 extends over 16 amino acids. The CDR3 spells CASSYSSGAILQGYTF. The CDR3 bases are TGTGCCAGCAGCTACTCTTCAGGGGCTATATTGCAGGGCTACACCTTC.

This clone was recorded once. The V gene is TRBV5-4, the J gene TRBJ1-1; TRBD1 matches 10 bases. Germline-derived CDR1 and CDR2 are SGHNT and YYREEE (reference sequence). With V trimmed by 5 bases and J by 5 bases, 9 bases remained unmatched. CDR3 length equals 15 residues. CDR3 sequence reads: CASSSSGTGVTEAFF. In DNA, the CDR3 is TGTGCCAGCAGTTCCTCCGGGACAGGGGTAACTGAAGCTTTCTTT.

V gene TRBV7-3 combines with J gene TRBJ1-1; 7 nucleotides match TRBD1. Trimming removed 0 bases from V and 2 bases from J; junction bases left unmatched: 3. This CDR3 spans 15 amino acids. The germline gives CDR1 SGHTA, CDR2 FQGTGA. The CDR3: CASSLTRDSNTEAFF. CDR3 in DNA: TGTGCCAGCAGCTTAACGAGGGACAGCAACACTGAAGCTTTCTTT.

This chain uses TRBV19 with TRBJ1-2, with a weak D call TRBD1 (6 bases). Germline CDR1 LNHDA, CDR2 SQIVND (reference sequence). CDR3 length equals 14 residues. The germline V and J ends were trimmed by 5 bases and 8 bases, with 18 bases remaining between them. The CDR3 protein is CASSPAQGRGGYTF. CDR3 bases: TGTGCCAGTAGTCCGGCCCAGGGAAGGGGGGGCTACACCTTC.

V gene TRBV2 combines with J gene TRBJ1-2; D not certain. Germline values: CDR1 SNHLY, CDR2 FYNNEI. The CDR3 covers 13 residues. V lost 4 bases and J lost 5, with 11 bases in between. The CDR3 nucleotides read TGTGCCAGCAGTGTAGAAGCGTTGTATGGCTACACCTTC. It encodes CASSVEALYGYTF.

V usage is TRBV28 and J usage is TRBJ2-5; D gene unclear. The CDR3 sequence is 15 residues long. Germline V gene data show CDR1 as MDHEN and CDR2 as SYDVKM. The V and J ends lost 3 bases and 2 bases respectively, with 13 bases between them. The CDR3 sequence: CASSFGTGWQETQYF. CDR3 DNA: TGTGCCAGCAGTTTCGGTACGGGTTGGCAAGAGACCCAGTACTTC.

This clone was detected a few times. V usage is TRBV5-8 and J usage is TRBJ1-4, with 8 nucleotides matching TRBD1. The CDR3 totals 14 residues. CDR1 and CDR2 from the germline V gene are SGHTS and YDEGEE. After removal of 2 bases from V and 7 bases from J, the junction contained 4 bases not matched to a gene. The CDR3 nucleotides read TGTGCCAGCAGCTTAATACAGGGGGGTGAAAAACTGTTTTTT. Protein product: CASSLIQGGEKLFF. Drawing the rest from reference TRBV5-8 and TRBJ1-4, the complete variable domain is EAGVTQSPTHLIKTRGQQATLRCSPISGHTSVYWYQQALGLGLQFLLWYDEGEERNRGNFPPRFSGRQFPNYSSELNVNALELEDSALYLCASSLIQGGEKLFFGSGTQLSVL.

This clone has only one observation. This sequence joins TRBV28 and TRBJ2-6, with D tentatively TRBD2 (7 bases). Looked up from germline, CDR1 is MDHEN and CDR2 is SYDVKM. This CDR3 is 18 amino acids long. V lost 4 bases, J lost 0 bases, and 16 bases lay in between. The CDR3 nucleotides are TGTGCCAGCAGTTGGGGGCGGGGGAGGCCCTCTGGGGCCAACGTCCTGACTTTC. It yields the protein CASSWGRGRPSGANVLTF.

In this sample, this clone turned up a few times. The CDR3 reads CASSTGVNEKLFF. Written as DNA, the CDR3 is TGTGCCAGCTCAACGGGGGTTAATGAAAAACTGTTTTTT. The genes are TRBV18 and TRBJ1-4, with D perhaps TRBD1 (5 bases). Germline V CDR1 and CDR2: KGHSH, LQKENI. The CDR3 extends over 13 amino acids. V dropped 5 bases and J dropped 4 bases, with 8 bases sitting between them.

The J gene is TRBJ1-5, the V gene TRBV27; 7 bases align to TRBD1. V shed 5 bases, J shed 6 bases, and the junction held 7 bases outside the gene matches. This CDR3 comprises 14 residues. The germline V gene has CDR1 MNHEY and CDR2 SMNVEV (reference sequence). CDR3 amino acids: CASSKTGQGQPQHF. The CDR3 DNA reads as TGTGCCAGCAGTAAGACAGGGCAAGGTCAGCCCCAGCATTTT.

V and J are TRBV19 and TRBJ1-4, with D possibly TRBD1 on 6 matching bases. Germline V gene lookup returns CDR1 LNHDA and CDR2 SQIVND (reference sequence). The CDR3 is made up of 14 amino acids. V shed 3 bases and J shed 7 bases, with 12 bases lying between them. CDR3 residues: CASSIVNRVEKLFF. The CDR3 nucleotides read TGTGCCAGTAGTATCGTAAACAGGGTTGAAAAACTGTTTTTT.

This chain joins TRBV7-8 and TRBJ1-4, with 7 bases aligning to TRBD1. The CDR3 contains 15 residues. The V gene end was trimmed by 6 bases and the J gene end by 3 bases; junction bases not matched to a gene: 7. The V gene's germline CDR1 is SGHVS and CDR2 FQNEAQ. The CDR3 here is CASSLPGGSNEKLFF. In nucleotides, the CDR3 is TGTGCCAGCAGTCTCCCAGGGGGTTCTAATGAAAAACTGTTTTTT.

The chain couples TRBV13 to TRBJ2-7; D is unclear. V lost 0 bases and J 2 bases, leaving 5 bases between the germline ends. CDR1 and CDR2 (germline): PRHDT, FYEKMQ (reference sequence). The CDR3 contains 13 residues. The CDR3 sequence: CASSLGSAYEQYF. CDR3 in DNA: TGTGCCAGCAGCTTAGGTTCAGCCTACGAGCAGTACTTC. Drawing the rest from reference TRBV13 and TRBJ2-7, the complete variable domain is AAGVIQSPRHLIKEKRETATLKCYPIPRHDTVYWYQQGPGQDPQFLISFYEKMQSDKGSIPDRFSAQQFSDYHSELNMSSLELGDSALYFCASSLGSAYEQYFGPGTRLTVT.